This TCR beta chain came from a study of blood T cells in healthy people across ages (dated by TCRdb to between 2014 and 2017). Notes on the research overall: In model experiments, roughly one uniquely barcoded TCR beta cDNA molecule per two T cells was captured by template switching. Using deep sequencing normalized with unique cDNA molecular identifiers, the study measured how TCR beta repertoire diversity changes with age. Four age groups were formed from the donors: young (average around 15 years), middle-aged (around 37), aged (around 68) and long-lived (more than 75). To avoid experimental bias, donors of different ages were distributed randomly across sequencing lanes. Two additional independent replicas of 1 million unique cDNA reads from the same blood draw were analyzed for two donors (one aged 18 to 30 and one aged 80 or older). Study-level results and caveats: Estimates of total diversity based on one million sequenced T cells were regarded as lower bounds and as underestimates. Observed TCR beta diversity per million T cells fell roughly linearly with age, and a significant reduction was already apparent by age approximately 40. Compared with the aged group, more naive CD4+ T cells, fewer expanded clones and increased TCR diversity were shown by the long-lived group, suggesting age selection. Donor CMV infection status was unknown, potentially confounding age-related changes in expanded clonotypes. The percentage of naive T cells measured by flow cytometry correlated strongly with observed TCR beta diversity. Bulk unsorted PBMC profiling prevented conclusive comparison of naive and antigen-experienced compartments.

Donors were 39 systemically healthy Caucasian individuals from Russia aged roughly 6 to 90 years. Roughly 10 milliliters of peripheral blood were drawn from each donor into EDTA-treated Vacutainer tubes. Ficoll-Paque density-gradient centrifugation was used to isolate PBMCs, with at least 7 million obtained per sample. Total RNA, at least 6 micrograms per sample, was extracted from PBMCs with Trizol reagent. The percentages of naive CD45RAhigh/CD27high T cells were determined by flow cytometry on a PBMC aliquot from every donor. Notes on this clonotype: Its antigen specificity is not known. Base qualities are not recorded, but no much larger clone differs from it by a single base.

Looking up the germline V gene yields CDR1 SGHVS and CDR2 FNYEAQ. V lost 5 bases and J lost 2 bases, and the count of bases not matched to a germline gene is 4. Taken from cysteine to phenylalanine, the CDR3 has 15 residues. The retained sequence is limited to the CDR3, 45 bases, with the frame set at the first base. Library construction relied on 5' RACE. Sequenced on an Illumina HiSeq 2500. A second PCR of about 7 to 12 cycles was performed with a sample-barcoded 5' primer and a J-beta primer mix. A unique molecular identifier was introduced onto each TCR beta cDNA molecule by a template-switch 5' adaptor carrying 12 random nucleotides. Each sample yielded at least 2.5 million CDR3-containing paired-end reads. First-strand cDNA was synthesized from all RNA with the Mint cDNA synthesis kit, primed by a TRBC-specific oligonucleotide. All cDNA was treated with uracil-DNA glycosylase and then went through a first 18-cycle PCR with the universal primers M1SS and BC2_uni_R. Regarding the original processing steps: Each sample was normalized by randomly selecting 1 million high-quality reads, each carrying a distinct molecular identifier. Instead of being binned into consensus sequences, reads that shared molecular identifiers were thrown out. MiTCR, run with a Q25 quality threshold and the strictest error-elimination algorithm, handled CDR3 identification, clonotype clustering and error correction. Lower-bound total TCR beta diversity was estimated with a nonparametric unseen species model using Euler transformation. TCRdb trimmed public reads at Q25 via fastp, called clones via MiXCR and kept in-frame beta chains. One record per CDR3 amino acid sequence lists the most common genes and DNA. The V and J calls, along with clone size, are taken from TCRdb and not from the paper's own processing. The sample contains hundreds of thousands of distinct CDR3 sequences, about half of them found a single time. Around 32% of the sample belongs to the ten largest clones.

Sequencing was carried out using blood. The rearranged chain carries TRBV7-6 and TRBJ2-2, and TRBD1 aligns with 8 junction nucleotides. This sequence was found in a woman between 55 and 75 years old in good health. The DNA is TGTGCCAGCAGCGCGACAGGGGCTAACACCGGGGAGCTGTTTTTT. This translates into CASSATGANTGELFF.